This TCR beta chain was captured in a study of T-cell reconstitution after alpha-beta-depleted transplantation in children. This clonotype was seen only a few times. A TCRbeta library incorporating unique molecular identifiers was prepared. From the PCR reads, TCRdb called clonotypes with MiXCR, one entry per CDR3 protein. The sample yields about 370,000 distinct CDR3 sequences, 20% seen once. Germline lookup yields CDR1 ENHRY and CDR2 SYGVKD. CDR3 length equals 15 residues. With 4 bases removed from V and 1 base from J, the gap between germline ends came to 14 bases. Sequences were derived from PBMCs from the stem cell graft donor, sampled from the stem cell graft. The chain links TRBV10-3 to TRBJ2-7; D tentatively fits TRBD1 or TRBD2 (5 bases each). The receptor comes from a human donor who donated a stem cell graft to a child with acute myeloid leukemia. This CDR3 reads CAISVGADGSYEQYF. CDR3 coding DNA: TGTGCCATCAGTGTCGGGGCAGACGGATCCTACGAGCAGTACTTC.